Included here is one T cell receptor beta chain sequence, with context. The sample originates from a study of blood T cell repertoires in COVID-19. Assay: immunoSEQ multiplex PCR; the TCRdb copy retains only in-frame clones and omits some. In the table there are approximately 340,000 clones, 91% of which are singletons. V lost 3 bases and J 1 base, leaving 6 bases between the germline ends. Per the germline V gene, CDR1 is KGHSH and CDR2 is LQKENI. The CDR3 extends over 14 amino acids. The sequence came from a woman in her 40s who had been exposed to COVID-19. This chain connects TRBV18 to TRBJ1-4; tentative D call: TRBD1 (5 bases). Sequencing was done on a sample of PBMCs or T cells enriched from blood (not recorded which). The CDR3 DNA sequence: TGTGCCAGCTCACCGGGGCGAACTAATGAAAAACTGTTTTTT. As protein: CASSPGRTNEKLFF. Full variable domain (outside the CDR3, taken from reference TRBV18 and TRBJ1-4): NAGVMQNPRHLVRRRGQEARLRCSPMKGHSHVYWYRQLPEEGLKFMVYLQKENIIDESGMPKERFSAEFPKEGPSILRIQQVVRGDSAAYFCASSPGRTNEKLFFGSGTQLSVL.